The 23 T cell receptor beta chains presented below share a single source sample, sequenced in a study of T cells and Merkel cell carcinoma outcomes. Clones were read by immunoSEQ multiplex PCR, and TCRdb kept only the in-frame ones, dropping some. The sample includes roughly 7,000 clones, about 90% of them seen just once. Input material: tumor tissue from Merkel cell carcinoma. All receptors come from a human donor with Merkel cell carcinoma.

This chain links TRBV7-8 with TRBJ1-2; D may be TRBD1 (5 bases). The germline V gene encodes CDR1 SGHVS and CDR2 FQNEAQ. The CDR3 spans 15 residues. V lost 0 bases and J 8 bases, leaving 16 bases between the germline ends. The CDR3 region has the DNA TGTGCCAGCAGCTTAGCGGGGGATTCCCTGCCCGGCTACACCTTC. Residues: CASSLAGDSLPGYTF.

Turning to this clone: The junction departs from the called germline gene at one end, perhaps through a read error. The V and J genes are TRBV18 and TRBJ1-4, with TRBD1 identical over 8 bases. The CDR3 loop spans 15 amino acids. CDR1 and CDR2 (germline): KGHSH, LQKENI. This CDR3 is CASSPPDRANEKLFF. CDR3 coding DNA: TGTGCCAGCTCTCCACCGGACAGGGCTAATGAAAAATTGTTTTTT.

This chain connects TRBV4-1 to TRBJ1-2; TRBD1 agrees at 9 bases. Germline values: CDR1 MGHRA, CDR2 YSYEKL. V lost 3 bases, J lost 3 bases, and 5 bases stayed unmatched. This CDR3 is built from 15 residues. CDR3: CASSQTDRGDYGYTF. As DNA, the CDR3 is TGCGCCAGCAGCCAGACGGACAGGGGAGACTATGGCTACACCTTC.

CDR3 DNA sequence: TGTGCCAGCAGCCAAGGAACTCAGGGGGGAACCTACGAGCAGTACTTC. As protein: CASSQGTQGGTYEQYF. V and J are TRBV4-2 and TRBJ2-7, with D maybe TRBD1 (7 bases). V shed 1 base and J shed 2 bases, with 15 bases lying between them. This CDR3 region has 16 residues. CDR1 is LGHNA and CDR2 is YNFKEQ in the germline V gene.

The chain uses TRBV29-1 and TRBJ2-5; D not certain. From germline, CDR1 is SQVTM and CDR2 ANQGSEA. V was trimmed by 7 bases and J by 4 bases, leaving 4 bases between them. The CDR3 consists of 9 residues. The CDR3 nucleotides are TGCAGCGCCGGAGAGACCCAGTACTTC. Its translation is CSAGETQYF. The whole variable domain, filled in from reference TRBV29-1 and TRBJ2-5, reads SAVISQKPSRDICQRGTSLTIQCQVDSQVTMMFWYRQQPGQSLTLIATANQGSEATYESGFVIDKFPISRPNLTFSTLTVSNMSPEDSSIYLCSAGETQYFGPGTRLLVL.

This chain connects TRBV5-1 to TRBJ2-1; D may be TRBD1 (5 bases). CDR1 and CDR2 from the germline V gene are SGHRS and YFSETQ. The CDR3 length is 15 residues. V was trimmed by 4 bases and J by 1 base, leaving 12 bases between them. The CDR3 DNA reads TGCGCCAGCAGCCCGGACGGACAATCCTACAATGAGCAGTTCTTC. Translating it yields CASSPDGQSYNEQFF. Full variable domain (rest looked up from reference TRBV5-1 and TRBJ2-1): KAGVTQTPRYLIKTRGQQVTLSCSPISGHRSVSWYQQTPGQGLQFLFEYFSETQRNKGNFPGRFSGRQFSNSRSEMNVSTLELGDSALYLCASSPDGQSYNEQFFGPGTRLTVL.

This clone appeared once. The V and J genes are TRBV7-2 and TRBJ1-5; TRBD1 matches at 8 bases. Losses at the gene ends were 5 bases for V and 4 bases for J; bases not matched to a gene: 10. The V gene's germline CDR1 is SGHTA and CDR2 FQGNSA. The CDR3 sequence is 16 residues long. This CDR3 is CASSPETGVSNQPQHF. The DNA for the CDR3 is TGTGCCAGCAGCCCCGAGACAGGGGTGAGTAATCAGCCCCAGCATTTT.

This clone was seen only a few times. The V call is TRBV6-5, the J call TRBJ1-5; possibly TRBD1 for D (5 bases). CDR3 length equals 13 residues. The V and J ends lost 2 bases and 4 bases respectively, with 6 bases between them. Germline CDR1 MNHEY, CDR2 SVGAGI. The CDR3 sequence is CASSYGTNQPQHF. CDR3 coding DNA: TGTGCCAGCAGTTACGGGACGAATCAGCCCCAGCATTTT.

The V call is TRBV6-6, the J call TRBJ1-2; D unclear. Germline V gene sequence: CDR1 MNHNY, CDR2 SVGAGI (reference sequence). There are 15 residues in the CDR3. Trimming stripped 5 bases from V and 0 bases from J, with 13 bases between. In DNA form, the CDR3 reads TGTGCCAGCAGTGAGCGGCCAGCTACTAACTATGGCTACACCTTC. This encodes CASSERPATNYGYTF.

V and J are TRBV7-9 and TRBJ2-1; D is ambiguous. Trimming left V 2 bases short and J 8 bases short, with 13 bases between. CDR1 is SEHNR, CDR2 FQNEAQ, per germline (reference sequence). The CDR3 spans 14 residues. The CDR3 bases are TGTGCCAGCAGCTTACTTGGCGGAATCTATGAGCAGTTCTTC. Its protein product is CASSLLGGIYEQFF.

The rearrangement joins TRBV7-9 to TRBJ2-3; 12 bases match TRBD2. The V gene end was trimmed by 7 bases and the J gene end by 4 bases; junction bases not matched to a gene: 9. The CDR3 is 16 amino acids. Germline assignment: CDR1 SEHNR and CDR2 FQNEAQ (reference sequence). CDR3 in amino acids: CASIDPSGGASDTQYF. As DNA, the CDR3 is TGTGCCAGCATCGATCCTAGCGGGGGGGCCTCAGATACGCAGTATTTT.

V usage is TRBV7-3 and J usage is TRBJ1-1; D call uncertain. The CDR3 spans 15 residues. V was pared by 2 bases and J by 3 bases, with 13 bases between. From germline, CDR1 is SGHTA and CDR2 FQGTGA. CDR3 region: CASSLQAAEYTEAFF. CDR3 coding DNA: TGTGCCAGCAGCTTACAGGCAGCGGAGTACACTGAAGCTTTCTTT.

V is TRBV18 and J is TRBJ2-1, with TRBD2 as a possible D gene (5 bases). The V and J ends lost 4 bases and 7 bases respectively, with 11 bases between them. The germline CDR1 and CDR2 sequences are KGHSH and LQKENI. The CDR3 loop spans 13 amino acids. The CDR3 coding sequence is TGTGCCAGCTCACAGGTATGGGAGAATGAGCAGTTCTTC. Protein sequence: CASSQVWENEQFF.

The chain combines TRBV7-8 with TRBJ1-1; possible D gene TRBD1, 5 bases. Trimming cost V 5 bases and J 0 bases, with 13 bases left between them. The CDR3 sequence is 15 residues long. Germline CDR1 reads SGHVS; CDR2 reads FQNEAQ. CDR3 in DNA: TGTGCCAGCAGCCGCTCCGGGGCCATGAACACTGAAGCTTTCTTT. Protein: CASSRSGAMNTEAFF.

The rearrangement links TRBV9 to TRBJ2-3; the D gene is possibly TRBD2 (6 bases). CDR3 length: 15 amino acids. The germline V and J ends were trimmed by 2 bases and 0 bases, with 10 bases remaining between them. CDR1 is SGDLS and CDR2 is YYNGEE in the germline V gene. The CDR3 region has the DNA TGTGCCAGCAGCGTCTTAGCGGTTAGCACAGATACGCAGTATTTT. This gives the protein CASSVLAVSTDTQYF.

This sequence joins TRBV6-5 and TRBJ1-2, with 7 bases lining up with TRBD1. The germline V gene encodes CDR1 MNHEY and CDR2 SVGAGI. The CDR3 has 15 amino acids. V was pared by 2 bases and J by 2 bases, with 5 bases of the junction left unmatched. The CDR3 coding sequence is TGTGCCAGCAGTTACACGACAGGGCCGAACTATGGCTACACCTTC. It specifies CASSYTTGPNYGYTF.

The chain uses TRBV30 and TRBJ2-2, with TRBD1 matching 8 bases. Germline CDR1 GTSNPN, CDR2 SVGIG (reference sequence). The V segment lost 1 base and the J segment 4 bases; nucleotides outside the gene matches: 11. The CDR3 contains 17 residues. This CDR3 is CAWSGGGRGPGTGELFF. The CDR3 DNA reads TGTGCCTGGAGTGGAGGGGGCAGGGGGCCTGGCACCGGGGAGCTGTTTTTT.

The CDR3 nucleotides read TGTGCCAGCAGCCTCGGACAGGCCCACCTAGACTATGGCTACACCTTC. Its protein is CASSLGQAHLDYGYTF. The gene calls are TRBV7-3 and TRBJ1-2; 7 bases agree with TRBD1. There are 16 residues in the CDR3. Per the germline V gene, CDR1 is SGHTA and CDR2 is FQGTGA. V shed 5 bases, J shed 3 bases, and the junction held 12 bases outside the gene matches.

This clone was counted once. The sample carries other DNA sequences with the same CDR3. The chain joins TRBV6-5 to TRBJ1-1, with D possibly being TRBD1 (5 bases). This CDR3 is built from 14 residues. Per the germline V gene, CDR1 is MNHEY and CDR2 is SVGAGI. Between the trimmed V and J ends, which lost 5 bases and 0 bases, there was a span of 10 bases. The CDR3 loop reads CASSKQGMNTEAFF. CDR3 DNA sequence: TGTGCCAGCAGTAAGCAGGGCATGAACACTGAAGCTTTCTTT.

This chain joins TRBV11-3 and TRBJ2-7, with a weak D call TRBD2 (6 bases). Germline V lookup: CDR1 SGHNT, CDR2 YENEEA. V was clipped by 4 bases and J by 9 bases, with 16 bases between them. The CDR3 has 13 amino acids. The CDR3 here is CASSSPGECGQYV. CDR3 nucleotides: TGTGCCAGCAGCTCCCCGGGGGAGTGTGGGCAGTACGTC.

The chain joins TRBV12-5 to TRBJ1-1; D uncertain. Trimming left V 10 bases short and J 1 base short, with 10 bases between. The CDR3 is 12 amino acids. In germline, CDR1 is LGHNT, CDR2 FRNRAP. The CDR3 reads CANPYTNTEAFF. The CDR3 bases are TGTGCTAACCCTTACACGAACACTGAAGCTTTCTTT.

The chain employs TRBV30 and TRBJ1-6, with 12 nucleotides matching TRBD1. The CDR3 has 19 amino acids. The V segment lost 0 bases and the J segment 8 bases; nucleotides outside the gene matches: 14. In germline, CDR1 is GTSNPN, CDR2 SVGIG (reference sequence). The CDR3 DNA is TGTGCCTGGAGTGTACTTGGGACAGGGGGCAAAGGTTTTCATTCACCCCTCCACTTT. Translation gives CAWSVLGTGGKGFHSPLHF.

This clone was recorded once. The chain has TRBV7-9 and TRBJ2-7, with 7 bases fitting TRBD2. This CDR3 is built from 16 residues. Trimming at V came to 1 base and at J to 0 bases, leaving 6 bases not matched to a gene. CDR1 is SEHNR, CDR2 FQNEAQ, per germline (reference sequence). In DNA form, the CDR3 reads TGTGCCAGCAGCTTAGACCTGCGGGGGAGCTCCTACGAGCAGTACGTC. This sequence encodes CASSLDLRGSSYEQYV.